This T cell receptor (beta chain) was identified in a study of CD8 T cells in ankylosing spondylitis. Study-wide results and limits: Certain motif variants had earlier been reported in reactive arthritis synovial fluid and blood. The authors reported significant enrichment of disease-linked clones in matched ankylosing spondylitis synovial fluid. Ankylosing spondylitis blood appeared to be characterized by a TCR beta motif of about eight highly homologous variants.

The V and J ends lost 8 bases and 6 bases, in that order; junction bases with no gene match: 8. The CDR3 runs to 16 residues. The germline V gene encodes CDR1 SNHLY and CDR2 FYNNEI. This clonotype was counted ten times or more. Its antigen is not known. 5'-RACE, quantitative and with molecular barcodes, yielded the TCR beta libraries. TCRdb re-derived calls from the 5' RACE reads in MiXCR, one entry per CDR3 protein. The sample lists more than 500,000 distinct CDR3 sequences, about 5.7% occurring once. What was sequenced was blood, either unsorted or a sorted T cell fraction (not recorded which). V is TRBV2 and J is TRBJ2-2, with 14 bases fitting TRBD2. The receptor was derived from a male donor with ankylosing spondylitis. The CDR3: CASGGTSGSGAGELFF. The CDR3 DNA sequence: TGTGCCAGCGGAGGGACTAGCGGGAGTGGCGCCGGGGAGCTGTTTTTT.